This T cell receptor (beta chain) derives from a study of blood T cell repertoires in COVID-19. TCRdb keeps only in-frame clones here, not all; method: immunoSEQ multiplex PCR. The sample holds roughly 160,000 clones; about 87% are singletons and the top ten take more than 25%. The germline V gene encodes CDR1 LGHDT and CDR2 YNNKEL (reference sequence). V was clipped by 0 bases and J by 7 bases, with 15 bases between them. CDR3 length: 15 residues. The sample consisted of peripheral blood. This TCR was sampled from a man in his fifties or sixties with acute or convalescent COVID-19. J is TRBJ2-5 and V is TRBV3-1 (or the pseudogene TRBV3-2), with TRBD2 as a possible D gene (5 bases). CDR3 nucleotide sequence: TGTGCCAGCAGCCAAGATCCCCATCCGGCGGGGACCCAGTACTTC. Translating it yields CASSQDPHPAGTQYF.